This T cell receptor (beta chain) came from a study of blood T cell repertoires in COVID-19. Regarding this clone: One junction end does not reproduce the germline sequence, and a read error may be involved.

Profiling relied on immunoSEQ multiplex PCR, and the TCRdb table lists in-frame clones only, not all of them. The sample consists of about 250,000 clones, 85% to 90% of them appearing once. Germline V gene lookup returns CDR1 SSHAT and CDR2 FNYEAQ (reference sequence). The CDR3 has 15 amino acids. The genes are TRBV7-7 and TRBJ1-4; perhaps TRBD1 as D (5 bases). The sequence derives from an elderly man with acute or convalescent COVID-19. Specimen: peripheral blood. CDR3 bases: TGTGCTAGCAGCTTAAATAGTGGGGCGGATGAAAAACTGTTTTTT. It codes for CASSLNSGADEKLFF.